These 10 T cell receptor beta chains originate from one sample sequenced in a study of CD8 T cells in Susac syndrome. Random hexamers were used to reverse transcribe the RNA input (about 0.45 to 1 ug). TCRdb processed the immunoSEQ multiplex PCR reads anew with MiXCR; each CDR3 protein has one entry. The sample has more than 100,000 distinct CDR3 sequences; roughly 76% are singletons. Sequencing was carried out using CD8+ T cells from PBMCs. The receptors were gathered from a human donor with multiple sclerosis.

This clonotype was found a few times. The chain combines TRBV6-1 with TRBJ1-5; D remains ambiguous. Between the trimmed V and J ends, which lost 5 bases and 4 bases, there was a span of 9 bases. Germline V gene sequence: CDR1 MNHNS, CDR2 SASEGT. This CDR3 has 13 residues. DNA of the CDR3: TGTGCCAGCAGTCAAACCCCGAATCAGCCCCAGCATTTT. Translation gives CASSQTPNQPQHF.

V is TRBV5-4 and J is TRBJ2-3, with D unresolved. CDR3 size: 14 residues. With 4 bases removed from V and 8 bases from J, the gap between germline ends came to 17 bases. Germline CDR1 SGHNT, CDR2 YYREEE (reference sequence). This chain's CDR3 is CASSPLPLPVTQYF. CDR3 nucleotide sequence: TGTGCCAGCAGCCCCCTGCCACTCCCAGTTACGCAGTATTTT.

This rearrangement joins TRBV30 to TRBJ1-1, with 7 bases identical to TRBD1. CDR3 length: 13 residues. Unmatched junction bases numbered 5, after V lost 5 bases and J lost 2 bases. The germline CDR1 and CDR2 sequences are GTSNPN and SVGIG (reference sequence). The CDR3 loop reads CAWQGGPNTEAFF. CDR3 nucleotides: TGTGCCTGGCAAGGGGGCCCTAACACTGAAGCTTTCTTT.

The chain joins TRBV21-1 to TRBJ2-7; TRBD2, as called in the table, went unchecked against the DNA. TRBV21-1 is deemed a pseudogene. The CDR3 totals 13 residues. This CDR3 reads CASSRLAVYEQYV. The CDR3 DNA follows: TGTGCCAGCAGTAGACTAGCAGTCTACGAGCAGTACGTC.

The chain combines TRBV10-2 with TRBJ2-7; the match to TRBD1 covers 10 bases. The CDR3 spans 14 residues. CDR1 WSHSY and CDR2 SAAADI come from the germline V gene. V lost 8 bases, J lost 4 bases, and 8 bases stayed unmatched. The chain's CDR3 is CASWGTGAVYEQYF. The DNA of the CDR3 is TGCGCCAGCTGGGGGACAGGGGCCGTTTACGAGCAGTACTTC.

Only a few counts were recorded for this clonotype. The chain recombines TRBV6-1 with TRBJ1-5; D is ambiguous. Trimming removed 6 bases from V and 0 bases from J, with 9 bases in between. Germline V gene lookup returns CDR1 MNHNS and CDR2 SASEGT. CDR3 length: 14 residues. DNA for the CDR3: TGTGCCAGCAGGGCTGACAATAGCAATCAGCCCCAGCATTTT. Encoded protein: CASRADNSNQPQHF.

V gene TRBV12-3 or TRBV12-4 combines with J gene TRBJ1-3; D unclear. Trimming cost V 8 bases and J 0 bases, with 11 bases left between them. The CDR3 covers 14 residues. The CDR3 nucleotides read TGTGCCAGCTTCCAGCCCTACTCTGGAAACACCATATATTTT. It encodes CASFQPYSGNTIYF.

This rearrangement joins TRBV20-1 to TRBJ2-1; 9 nucleotides agree with TRBD2. The length of the CDR3 is 15 residues. Losses at the gene ends were 0 bases for V and 4 bases for J; bases not matched to a gene: 4. CDR1 DFQATT and CDR2 SNEGSKA come from the germline V gene (reference sequence). Here the CDR3 reads CSARDLSGSYNEQFF. The CDR3 bases are TGCAGTGCTAGAGATCTTAGCGGGAGTTACAATGAGCAGTTCTTC.

CDR3 DNA sequence: TGTGCCAGCAGCTCTACAGGGATGAGGGCGAAGACCCAGTACTTC. This gives the protein CASSSTGMRAKTQYF. V gene TRBV7-9 combines with J gene TRBJ2-5; possible D gene TRBD1, 6 bases. The CDR3 runs 15 residues. Deletions cut 4 bases from V and 6 bases from J, with 18 bases between. The V gene's germline CDR1 is SEHNR and CDR2 FQNEAQ (reference sequence). The whole variable domain, filled in from reference TRBV7-9 and TRBJ2-5, reads DTGVSQNPRHKITKRGQNVTFRCDPISEHNRLYWYRQTLGQGPEFLTYFQNEAQLEKSRLLSDRFSAERPKGSFSTLEIQRTEQGDSAMYLCASSSTGMRAKTQYFGPGTRLLVL.

This sequence joins TRBV27 and TRBJ2-1, with 14 bases identical to TRBD2. The CDR3 is made up of 14 amino acids. Germline V gene sequence: CDR1 MNHEY, CDR2 SMNVEV (reference sequence). The trim removed 10 bases at V and 6 bases at J, leaving 5 bases unmatched. The CDR3 DNA reads TGTGCCATCCAGGGGACTAGCGGGGGCAATGAGCAGTTCTTC. It is translated as CAIQGTSGGNEQFF.